This TCR beta chain was sequenced in a study of cytomegalovirus exposure and HLA in healthy donors. For this clone: Its specificity is unknown.

Overall study findings and caveats: Sequencing had likely introduced a cluster of highly shared sequence variants as an artifact. Follow-up analysis later connected one missense variant in DCLRE1C with trimming of TCR beta V- and J-genes. CMV serostatus was the only recorded immune exposure for donors.

This PCR relied on a set of 60 Vbeta primers and 13 Jbeta primers. Sequenced by immunoSEQ multiplex PCR; TCRdb stores in-frame clones only, minus some. The sample consists of 150,000 to 200,000 clones, more than 65% of them appearing once. CDR3 length: 16 residues. V dropped 4 bases and J dropped 0 bases, with 16 bases sitting between them. Germline-derived CDR1 and CDR2 are MNHNS and SASEGT. This chain joins TRBV6-1 and TRBJ2-7; a weak D match, TRBD1 (5 bases). Sequencing was done on a sample of PBMCs. The clonotype originates from a woman aged 25 to 39 in good health and CMV-seronegative. This chain's CDR3 is CASSGTVQGHSYEQYF. CDR3 nucleotides: TGTGCCAGCAGTGGGACCGTTCAGGGCCACTCCTACGAGCAGTACTTC.